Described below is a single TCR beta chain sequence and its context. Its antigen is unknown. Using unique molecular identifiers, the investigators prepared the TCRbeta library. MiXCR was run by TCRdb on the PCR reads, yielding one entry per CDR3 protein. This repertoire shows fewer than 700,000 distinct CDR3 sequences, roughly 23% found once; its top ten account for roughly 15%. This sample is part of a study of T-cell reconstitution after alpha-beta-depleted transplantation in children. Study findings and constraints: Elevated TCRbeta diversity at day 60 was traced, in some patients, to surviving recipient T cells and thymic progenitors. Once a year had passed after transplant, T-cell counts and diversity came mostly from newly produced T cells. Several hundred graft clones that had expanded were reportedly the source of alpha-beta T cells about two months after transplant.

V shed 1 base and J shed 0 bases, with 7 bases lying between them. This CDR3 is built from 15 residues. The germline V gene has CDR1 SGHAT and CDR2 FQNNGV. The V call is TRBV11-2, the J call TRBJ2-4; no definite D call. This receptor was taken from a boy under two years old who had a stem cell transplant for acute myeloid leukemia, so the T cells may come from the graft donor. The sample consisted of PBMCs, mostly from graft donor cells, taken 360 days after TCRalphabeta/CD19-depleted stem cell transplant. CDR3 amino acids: CASSLGALAKNIQYF. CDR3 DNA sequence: TGTGCCAGCAGCTTAGGGGCGTTAGCCAAAAACATTCAGTACTTC.